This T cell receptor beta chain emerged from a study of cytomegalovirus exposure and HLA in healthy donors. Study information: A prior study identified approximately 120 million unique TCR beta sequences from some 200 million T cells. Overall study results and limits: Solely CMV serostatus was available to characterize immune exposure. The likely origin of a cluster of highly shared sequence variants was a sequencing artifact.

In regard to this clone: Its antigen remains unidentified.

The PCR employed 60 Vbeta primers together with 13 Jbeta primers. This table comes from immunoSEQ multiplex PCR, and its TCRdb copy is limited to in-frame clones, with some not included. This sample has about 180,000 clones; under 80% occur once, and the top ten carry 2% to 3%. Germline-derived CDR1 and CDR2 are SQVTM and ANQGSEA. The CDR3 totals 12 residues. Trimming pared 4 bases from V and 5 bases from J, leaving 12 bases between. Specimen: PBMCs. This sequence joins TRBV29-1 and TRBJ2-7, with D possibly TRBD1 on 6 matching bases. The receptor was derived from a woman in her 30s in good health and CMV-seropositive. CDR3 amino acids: CSVVAGADEQYF. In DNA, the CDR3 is TGCAGCGTTGTTGCAGGGGCTGACGAGCAGTACTTC.